This T cell receptor (beta chain) was captured in a study of T cells in tuberculosis. Study-level background: Sequenced TCRs come from CD1B-GMM tetramer-binding T cells. In South Africa, adults with active tuberculosis were compared with IGRA-negative and latently infected IGRA-positive adolescents. Study-level results: Smaller alpha distances in active tuberculosis partly reflected shorter CDR3-alpha lengths.

The CDR3 runs 13 residues. In germline, CDR1 is SGHRS, CDR2 YFSETQ. J was trimmed by 7 bases and V by 5 bases; bases with no gene match: 6. This clone was seen a few times. Its antigen is unidentified. On average about 100,000 T cells per donor were immunosequenced. The protocol was immunoSEQ multiplex PCR, while the TCRdb copy is restricted to in-frame clones and leaves out a portion. The table has tens of thousands of clones, 92% seen once. Sequencing used PBMCs. The gene calls are TRBV5-1 and TRBJ1-2; 9 positions match TRBD1. This clonotype originated in a donor aged 10 to 29 with latent tuberculosis or without tuberculosis infection. Some clones in this sample may be carry-over from other donors' samples. CDR3 coding DNA: TGCGCCAGCAGTGGGGGACAGGGAGGTGGCTACACCTTC. Translated, it gives CASSGGQGGGYTF.